This TCR beta chain was obtained from a study of T-cell reconstitution after alpha-beta-depleted transplantation in children. Notes on the study in general: Reportedly, only several hundred clones from non-depleted graft cells drove alpha-beta T-cell counts at about two months. Surviving recipient T cells and thymic progenitors underlay high day-60 TCRbeta diversity in some patients.

The CDR3 covers 16 residues. V was pared by 0 bases and J by 0 bases, with 10 bases between. Per germline, CDR1 SGHRS and CDR2 YFSETQ. Preparation of the TCRbeta library used unique molecular identifiers. TCRdb ran MiXCR on the PCR reads and lists one entry per CDR3 protein. Here the sample spans 780,000 or so distinct CDR3 sequences, roughly 16% being singletons. With regard to this clonotype: Antigen unknown. This could be a read error, since a much larger clone is one nucleotide away.

The sequencing used PBMCs, mostly from graft donor cells, collected 360 days after TCRalphabeta/CD19-depleted stem cell transplant. The sequence was obtained from a male patient under 18 who had a stem cell transplant for acute lymphoblastic leukemia, so the T cells may come from the graft donor. The chain uses TRBV5-1 and TRBJ2-1; D tentatively fits TRBD1 or TRBD2 (5 bases each). CDR3: CASSLGDQSSYNEQFF. CDR3 nucleotides: TGCGCCAGCAGCTTGGGGGACCAGAGCTCCTACAATGAGCAGTTCTTC.